A selection of T cell receptor beta chains follows, all from one sample in a study of human T cells and chemical hapten exposure. A single record per CDR3 protein comes from TCRdb applying MiXCR to the RACE reads. This sample has roughly 380,000 distinct CDR3 sequences; 4% to 6% occur once, and the top ten carry around 2.6%. The starting material was whole blood, obtained in connection with sensitization to the hapten diphenylcyclopropenone (DPC). These TCRs come from a woman aged 45-65 years with alopecia areata. Some clones in this sample may be carry-over from other donors' samples. CDR3s leave out the opening cysteine and the closing phenylalanine or tryptophan.

14 TRBJ1-1 TRBV6-5 ASSSAPPDPNTEAF
12 TRBJ1-6 TRBV6-6 ASSSLTGNSPLH
13 TRBJ2-5 TRBV6-2/TRBV6-3 ASSYPGTGQRAQY
10 TRBJ1-4 TRBV12-3/TRBV12-4 ASSLDNEKLF
12 TRBJ2-2 TRBV27 ASSLSKVTGELF
13 TRBJ2-7 TRBV3-1 ASSQEGRAQYEQY
13 TRBJ1-5 TRBV5-5 ASSSRTGEDQPQH
14 TRBJ2-5 TRBV29-1 SAKGAGGYGVETQY
11 TRBJ1-2 TRBV27 ASSLYGQPGYT
13 TRBJ1-5 TRBV2 ASYLGHHSNQPQH
13 TRBJ2-7 TRBV6-1 ASRETGAQTYEQY
17 TRBJ2-3 TRBV13 ASSWYGTSGGSSTDTQY
14 TRBJ2-7 TRBV10-3 AISGPRAGASYEQY
9 TRBJ1-1 TRBV9 ASSGGNEAF
13 TRBJ2-3 TRBV5-1 ASSLSSRGTDTQY
11 TRBJ1-1 TRBV12-3/TRBV12-4 ASRQAVNRGAF
11 TRBJ2-1 TRBV10-2 ASSGTSAHEQF
10 TRBJ1-1 TRBV2 ASRGDRAEAF
15 TRBJ2-1 TRBV7-2 ASSWRWDLASYNEQF
12 TRBJ1-2 TRBV27 ASSIGTSNYGYT
11 TRBJ1-1 TRBV2 ASRGHLNTEAF
13 TRBJ2-5 TRBV2 ASKASGGSRETQY
12 TRBJ1-1 TRBV12-3/TRBV12-4 ASTQGQANTEAF
12 TRBJ2-1 TRBV4-1 ASSQVGTINEQF
12 TRBJ2-5 TRBV13 ASSTSTLQETQY
13 TRBJ2-1 TRBV7-7 ASSPLAMRYNEQF
12 TRBJ2-1 TRBV19 ASSHRGQANEQF
13 TRBJ2-1 TRBV6-1 ASSADIGPYNEQF
13 TRBJ2-3 TRBV20-1 SAEGGRGLADTQY